This record covers a single T cell receptor beta chain. Its antigen is currently unknown. CDR1 and CDR2 (germline): SGHTA, FQGNSA. V was clipped by 2 bases and J by 3 bases, with 21 bases between them. This CDR3 spans 18 amino acids. This specimen comes from a study of cytomegalovirus exposure and HLA in healthy donors. The PCR contained 60 Vbeta and 13 Jbeta primers. TCRdb's copy holds only in-frame clones and misses some; the assay was immunoSEQ multiplex PCR. The data contain over 110,000 clones, roughly three quarters of them singletons. Overall study findings and caveats: Association with HLA alleles at 0.05 false discovery rate was found for 15,000 to 20,000 TCR beta sequences in a later analysis. TCR beta V segments were, for the most part, productive about 87% or about 30% of the time in an earlier analysis. For TCR beta chains, V- and J-gene trimming was later linked to a missense DCLRE1C variant.

The sequenced sample was PBMCs. This sequence was found in a young man in good health and CMV-seronegative. This sequence joins TRBV7-2 and TRBJ2-3; D possibly corresponds to TRBD2 (6 bases). CDR3 nucleotide sequence: TGTGCCAGCAGCTTAAAAGTCTACGGGGGTGTCGTTACAGATACGCAGTATTTT. Its protein is CASSLKVYGGVVTDTQYF.